This T cell receptor (beta chain) was observed in a study of regulatory T cells in long-lasting Graves disease. Germline loops: CDR1 LNHDA, CDR2 SQIVND (reference sequence). Trimming removed 7 bases from V and 0 bases from J, with 17 bases in between. CDR3 length: 16 amino acids. Indicated time point: newly diagnosed GD, antithyroid drugs for less than 3 months. Construction of the TCR library relied on RNA isolated from PBMCs. Building the TCR beta libraries relied on iRepertoire HTBI primers, and CDR3 regions underwent Arm-PCR. TCRdb re-called the multiplex PCR reads with MiXCR, one entry per CDR3 protein. The table has approximately 540,000 distinct CDR3 sequences, around 12% seen once. As concerns this clonotype: The antigen is not known.

Whole-study findings and limits: It was in persistent disease that TRBV28, TRBJ1-2 and TRBJ2-5 were favored.

The data were also submitted as part of a second study, on T cells in Graves' hyperthyroidism and ophthalmopathy. As that study records: HTBI primers were employed in a first-round RT-PCR of the TCR CDR3. The blood repertoire included most of the expanded thyroid clonotypes above 0.001.

The sequence derives from a woman under 40 with Graves disease. The material sequenced was peripheral blood mononuclear cells (PBMCs), taken at new diagnosis, from a patient treated with antithyroid drugs. The chain has TRBV19 and TRBJ2-3; D remains ambiguous. The CDR3 DNA is TGTGCCAGTACCCCCTCCCCGGCGTATAGCACAGATACGCAGTATTTT. Protein sequence: CASTPSPAYSTDTQYF.